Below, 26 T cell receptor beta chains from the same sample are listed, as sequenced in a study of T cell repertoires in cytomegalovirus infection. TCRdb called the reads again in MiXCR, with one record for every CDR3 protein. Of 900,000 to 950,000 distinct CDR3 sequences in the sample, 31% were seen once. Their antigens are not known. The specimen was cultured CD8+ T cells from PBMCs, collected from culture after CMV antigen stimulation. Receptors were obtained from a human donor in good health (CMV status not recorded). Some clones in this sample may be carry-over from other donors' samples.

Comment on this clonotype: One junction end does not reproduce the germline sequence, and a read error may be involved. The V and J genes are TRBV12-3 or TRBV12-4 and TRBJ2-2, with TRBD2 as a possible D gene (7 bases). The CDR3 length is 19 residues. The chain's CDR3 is CDSSPLYGGAGARAGELFF. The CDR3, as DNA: TGTGACAGCAGTCCACTATATGGGGGCGCGGGGGCGAGGGCCGGGGAGCTGTTTTTT.

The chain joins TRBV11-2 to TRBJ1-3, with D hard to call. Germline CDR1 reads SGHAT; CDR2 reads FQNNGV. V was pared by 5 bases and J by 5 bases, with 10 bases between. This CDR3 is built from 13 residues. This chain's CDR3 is CASSPFTRNTIYF. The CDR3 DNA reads TGTGCCAGCAGCCCCTTTACCCGAAACACCATATATTTT. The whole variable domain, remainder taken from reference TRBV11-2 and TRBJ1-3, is EAGVAQSPRYKIIEKRQSVAFWCNPISGHATLYWYQQILGQGPKLLIQFQNNGVVDDSQLPKDRFSAERLKGVDSTLKIQPAKLEDSAVYLCASSPFTRNTIYFGEGSWLTVV.

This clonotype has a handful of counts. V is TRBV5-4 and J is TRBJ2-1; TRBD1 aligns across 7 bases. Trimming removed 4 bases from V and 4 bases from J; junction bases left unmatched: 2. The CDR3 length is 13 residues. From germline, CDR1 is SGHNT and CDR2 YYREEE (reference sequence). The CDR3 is CASSEDRYNEQFF. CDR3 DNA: TGTGCCAGCAGCGAGGACAGGTACAATGAGCAGTTCTTC.

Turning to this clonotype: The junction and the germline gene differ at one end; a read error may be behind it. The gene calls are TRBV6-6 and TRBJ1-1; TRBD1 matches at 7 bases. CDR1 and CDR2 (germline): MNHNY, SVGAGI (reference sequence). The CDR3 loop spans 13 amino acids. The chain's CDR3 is CAGRTGPNTEAFF. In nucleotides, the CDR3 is TGTGCCGGCAGGACAGGACCGAACACTGAAGCTTTCTTT.

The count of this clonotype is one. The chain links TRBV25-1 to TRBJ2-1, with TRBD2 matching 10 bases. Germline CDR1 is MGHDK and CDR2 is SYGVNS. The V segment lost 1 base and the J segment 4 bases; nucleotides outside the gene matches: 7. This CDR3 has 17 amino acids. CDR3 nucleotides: TGTGCCAGCAGTGAATCGGCTAGCGGGGGCCGATACAATGAGCAGTTCTTC. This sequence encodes CASSESASGGRYNEQFF.

The chain's CDR3 is CASSLGGLALEKLFF. DNA of the CDR3: TGTGCCAGCAGCTTAGGGGGGTTGGCCCTTGAAAAACTGTTTTTT. The rearrangement links TRBV7-8 to TRBJ1-4; TRBD1 is a possible D gene (5 bases). V was pared by 1 base and J by 7 bases, with 13 bases between. The CDR3 contains 15 residues. Germline CDR1 reads SGHVS; CDR2 reads FQNEAQ.

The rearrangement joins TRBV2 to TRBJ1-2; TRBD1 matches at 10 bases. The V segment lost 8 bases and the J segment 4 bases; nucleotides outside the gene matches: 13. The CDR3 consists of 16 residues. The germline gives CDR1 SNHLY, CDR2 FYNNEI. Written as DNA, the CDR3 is TGTGCCAGCGCCTCCGGGACAGGGGATCCCCGCTATGGCTACACCTTC. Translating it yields CASASGTGDPRYGYTF.

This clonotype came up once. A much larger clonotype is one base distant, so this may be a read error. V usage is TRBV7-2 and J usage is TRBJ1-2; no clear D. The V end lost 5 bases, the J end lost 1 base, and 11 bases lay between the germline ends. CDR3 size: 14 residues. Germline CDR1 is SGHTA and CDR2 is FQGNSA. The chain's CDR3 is CASSPKQVNYGYTF. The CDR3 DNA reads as TGTGCCAGCAGCCCGAAACAAGTTAACTATGGCTACACCTTC.

The CDR3, as DNA: TGTGCCAGCAGCTTCGGGGTCGGATCCACCGGGGAGCTGTTTTTT. Amino acids: CASSFGVGSTGELFF. This chain joins TRBV5-6 and TRBJ2-2; D might be TRBD2 (5 bases). The V gene's germline CDR1 is SGHDT and CDR2 YYEEEE. V lost 2 bases, J lost 4 bases, and 12 bases lay in between. The CDR3 consists of 15 residues.

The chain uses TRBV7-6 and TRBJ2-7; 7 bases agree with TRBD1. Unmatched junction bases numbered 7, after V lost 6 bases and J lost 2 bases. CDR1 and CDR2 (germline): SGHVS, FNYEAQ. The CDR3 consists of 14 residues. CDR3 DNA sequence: TGTGCCAGCAGTTCTCAACAGGGGACCTACGAGCAGTACTTC. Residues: CASSSQQGTYEQYF.

In DNA, the CDR3 is TGTGCCAGCAGTTTAACGGCGGCGTCCTTAAATGAGCAGTTCTTC. It encodes CASSLTAASLNEQFF. The chain combines TRBV12-3 or TRBV12-4 with TRBJ2-1; the D is unclear. The CDR3 sequence is 15 residues long. V lost 2 bases and J 7 bases, leaving 15 bases between the germline ends.

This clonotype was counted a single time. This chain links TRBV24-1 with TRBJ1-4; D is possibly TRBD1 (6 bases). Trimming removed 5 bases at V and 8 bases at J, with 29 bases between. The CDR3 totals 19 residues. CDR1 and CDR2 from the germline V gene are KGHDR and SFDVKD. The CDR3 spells CATSGAGPTLNNTGEKLFF. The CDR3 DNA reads TGTGCCACCAGTGGCGCGGGACCTACATTAAACAACACAGGGGAAAAACTGTTTTTT.

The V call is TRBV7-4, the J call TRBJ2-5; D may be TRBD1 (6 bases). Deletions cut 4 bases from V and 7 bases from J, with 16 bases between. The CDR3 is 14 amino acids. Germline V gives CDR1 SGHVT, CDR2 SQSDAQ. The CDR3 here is CASSSRDKVGTQYF. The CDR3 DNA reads TGTGCCAGCAGCTCCCGGGACAAGGTTGGGACCCAGTACTTC. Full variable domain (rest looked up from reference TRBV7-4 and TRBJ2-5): GAGVSQSPRYKVAKRGRDVALRCDSISGHVTLYWYRQTLGQGSEVLTYSQSDAQRDKSGRPSGRFSAERPERSVSTLKIQRTEQGDSAVYLCASSSRDKVGTQYFGPGTRLLVL.

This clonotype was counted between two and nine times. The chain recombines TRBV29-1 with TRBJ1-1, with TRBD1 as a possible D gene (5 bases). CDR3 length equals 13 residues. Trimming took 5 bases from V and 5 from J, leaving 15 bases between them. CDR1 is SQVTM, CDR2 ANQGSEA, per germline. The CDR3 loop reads CSVTGIPGTEAFF. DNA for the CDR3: TGCAGCGTTACCGGGATTCCAGGGACTGAAGCTTTCTTT.

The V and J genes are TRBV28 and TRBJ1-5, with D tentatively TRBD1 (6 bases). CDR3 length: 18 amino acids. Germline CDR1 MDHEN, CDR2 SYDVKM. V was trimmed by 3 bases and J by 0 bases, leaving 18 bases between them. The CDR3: CASSFSLIRTDSNQPQHF. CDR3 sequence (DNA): TGTGCCAGCAGTTTTAGCCTTATTAGGACAGATAGCAATCAGCCCCAGCATTTT.

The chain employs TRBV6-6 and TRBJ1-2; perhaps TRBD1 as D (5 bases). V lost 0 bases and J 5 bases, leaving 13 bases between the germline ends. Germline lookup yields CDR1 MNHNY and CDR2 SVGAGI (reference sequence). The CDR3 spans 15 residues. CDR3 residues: CASSYSGTDFYGYTF. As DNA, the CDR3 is TGTGCCAGCAGTTACTCCGGGACGGACTTTTATGGCTACACCTTC.

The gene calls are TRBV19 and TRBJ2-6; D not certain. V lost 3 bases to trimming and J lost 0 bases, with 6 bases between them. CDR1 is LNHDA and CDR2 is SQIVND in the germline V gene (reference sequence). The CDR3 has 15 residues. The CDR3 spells CASSIMSSGANVLTF. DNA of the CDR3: TGTGCCAGTAGTATCATGAGCTCTGGGGCCAACGTCCTGACTTTC.

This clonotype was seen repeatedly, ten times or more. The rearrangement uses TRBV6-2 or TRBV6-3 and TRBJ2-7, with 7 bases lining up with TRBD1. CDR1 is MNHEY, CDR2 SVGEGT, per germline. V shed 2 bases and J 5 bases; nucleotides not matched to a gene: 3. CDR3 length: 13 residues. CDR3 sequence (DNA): TGTGCCAGCAGTTACGGCCAGGGGGACGAGCAGTACGTC. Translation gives CASSYGQGDEQYV.

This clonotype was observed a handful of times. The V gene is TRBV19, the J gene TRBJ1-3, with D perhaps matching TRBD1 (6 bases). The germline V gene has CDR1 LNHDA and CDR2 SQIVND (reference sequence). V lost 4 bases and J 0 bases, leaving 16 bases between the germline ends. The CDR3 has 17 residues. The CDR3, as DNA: TGTGCCAGTAGTACTTTCAGGGGCCCCTTCTCTGGAAACACCATATATTTT. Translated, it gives CASSTFRGPFSGNTIYF.

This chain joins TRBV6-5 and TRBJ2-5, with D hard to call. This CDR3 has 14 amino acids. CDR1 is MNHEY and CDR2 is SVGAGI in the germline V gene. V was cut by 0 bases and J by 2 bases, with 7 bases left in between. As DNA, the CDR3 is TGTGCCAGCAGTTACTCCGGCAGTCAAGAGACCCAGTACTTC. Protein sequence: CASSYSGSQETQYF.

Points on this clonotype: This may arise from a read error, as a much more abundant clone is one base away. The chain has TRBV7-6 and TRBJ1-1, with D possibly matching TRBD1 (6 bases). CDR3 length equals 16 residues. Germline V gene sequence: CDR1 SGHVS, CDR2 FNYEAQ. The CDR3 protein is CVSSLGAGDSNTEAFF. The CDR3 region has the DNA TGTGTCAGCAGCTTAGGGGCAGGGGACTCGAACACTGAAGCTTTCTTT.

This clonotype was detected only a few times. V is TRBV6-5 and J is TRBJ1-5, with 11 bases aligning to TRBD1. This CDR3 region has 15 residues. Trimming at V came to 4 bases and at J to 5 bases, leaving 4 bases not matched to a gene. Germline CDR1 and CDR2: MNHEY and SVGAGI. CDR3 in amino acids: CASSFSGQGDQPQHF. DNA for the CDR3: TGTGCCAGCAGTTTCTCGGGACAGGGGGATCAGCCCCAGCATTTT.

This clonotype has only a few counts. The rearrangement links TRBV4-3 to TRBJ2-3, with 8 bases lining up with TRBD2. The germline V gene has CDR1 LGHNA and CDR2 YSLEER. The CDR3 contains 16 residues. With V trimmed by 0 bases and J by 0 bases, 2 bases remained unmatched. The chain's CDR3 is CASSQDPSGSTDTQYF. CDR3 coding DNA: TGCGCCAGCAGCCAAGATCCTAGCGGGAGCACAGATACGCAGTATTTT.

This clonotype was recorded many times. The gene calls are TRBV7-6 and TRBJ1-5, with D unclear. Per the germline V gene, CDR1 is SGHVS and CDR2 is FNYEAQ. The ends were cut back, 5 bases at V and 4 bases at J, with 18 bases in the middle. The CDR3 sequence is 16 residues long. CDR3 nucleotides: TGTGCCAGCAGCCCTTCCAACCGGGCCCCTAATCAGCCCCAGCATTTT. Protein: CASSPSNRAPNQPQHF. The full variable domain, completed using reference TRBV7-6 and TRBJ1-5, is GAGVSQSPRYKVTKRGQDVALRCDPISGHVSLYWYRQALGQGPEFLTYFNYEAQQDKSGLPNDRFSAERPEGSISTLTIQRTEQRDSAMYRCASSPSNRAPNQPQHFGDGTRLSIL.

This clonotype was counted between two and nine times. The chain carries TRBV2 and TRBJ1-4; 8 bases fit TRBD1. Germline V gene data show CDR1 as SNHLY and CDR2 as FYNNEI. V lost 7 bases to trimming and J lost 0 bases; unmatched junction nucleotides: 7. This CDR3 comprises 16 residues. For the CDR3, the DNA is TGTGCCAGCAATTCACAGGGGGAGGCAACTAATGAAAAACTGTTTTTT. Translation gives CASNSQGEATNEKLFF.

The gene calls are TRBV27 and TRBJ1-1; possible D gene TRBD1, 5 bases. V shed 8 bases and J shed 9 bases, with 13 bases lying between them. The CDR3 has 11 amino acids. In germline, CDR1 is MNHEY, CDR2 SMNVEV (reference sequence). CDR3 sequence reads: CASHGGTKAFF. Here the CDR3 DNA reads TGTGCCAGCCACGGAGGGACTAAAGCTTTCTTT.